This T cell receptor beta chain was sequenced in a study of blood T cell repertoires in COVID-19. The overall study: T cells, B-cell-depleted T cells, or PBMCs supplied cDNA or gDNA.

Per the study methods: Amplification of reference gene primers was used by the study to estimate nucleated cell counts. Libraries were prepared by immunoSEQ multiplex PCR; TCRdb keeps only in-frame clonotypes and omits some of them. D and trimming come from the DNA, and the V and J calls and clone size come from that table. The sample holds about 150,000 clones, around 87% seen once. This CDR3 is built from 15 residues. J was trimmed by 10 bases and V by 3 bases; bases with no gene match: 8. Per the germline V gene, CDR1 is LNHDA and CDR2 is SQIVND (reference sequence). The sequence came from a woman in her thirties or forties with acute or convalescent COVID-19. The sequenced material came from peripheral blood. V and J are TRBV19 and TRBJ2-1; 11 nucleotides agree with TRBD1. CDR3 DNA sequence: TGTGCCAGTAGTATCGGGACAGGGGGTATTGCCGAGCAGTTCTTC. It specifies CASSIGTGGIAEQFF.